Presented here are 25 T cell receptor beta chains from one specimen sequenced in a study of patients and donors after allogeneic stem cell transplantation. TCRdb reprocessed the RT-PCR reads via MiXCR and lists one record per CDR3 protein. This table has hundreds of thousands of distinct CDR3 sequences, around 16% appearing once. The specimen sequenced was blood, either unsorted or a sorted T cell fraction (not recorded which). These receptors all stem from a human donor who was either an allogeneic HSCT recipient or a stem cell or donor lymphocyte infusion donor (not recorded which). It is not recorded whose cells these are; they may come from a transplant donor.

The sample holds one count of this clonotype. CDR3 coding DNA: TGCGCCCCATCCCCTAGGACAGCTTGCTATGAGCAGTTCTTC. Protein: CAPSPRTACYEQFF. This chain links TRBV4-1 with TRBJ2-1, with D maybe TRBD1 (6 bases). This CDR3 has 14 amino acids. V was cut by 11 bases and J by 8 bases, with 22 bases left in between. Germline V CDR1 and CDR2: MGHRA, YSYEKL.

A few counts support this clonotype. CDR3 nucleotides: TGTGCCAGCAGTTACGGGGGGAAGGGTATGGAGACCCAGTACTTC. It translates to CASSYGGKGMETQYF. The chain carries TRBV6-5 and TRBJ2-5, with D possibly TRBD2 on 6 matching bases. Germline-derived CDR1 and CDR2 are MNHEY and SVGAGI. This CDR3 region has 15 residues. V lost 2 bases to trimming and J lost 5 bases, with 15 bases between them.

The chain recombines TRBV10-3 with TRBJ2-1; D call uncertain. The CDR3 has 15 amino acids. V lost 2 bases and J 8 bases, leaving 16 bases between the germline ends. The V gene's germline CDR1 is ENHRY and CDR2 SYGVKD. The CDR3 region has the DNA TGTGCCATCAGTGAGGTTCCTGGGGTAGCCGATGAGCAGTTCTTC. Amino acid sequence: CAISEVPGVADEQFF.

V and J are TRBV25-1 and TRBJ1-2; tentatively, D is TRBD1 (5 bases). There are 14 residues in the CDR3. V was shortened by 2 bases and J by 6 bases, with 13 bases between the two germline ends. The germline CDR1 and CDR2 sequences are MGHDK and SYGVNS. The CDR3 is CASSERQGSNGYTF. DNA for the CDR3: TGTGCCAGCAGTGAAAGGCAGGGATCTAATGGCTACACCTTC.

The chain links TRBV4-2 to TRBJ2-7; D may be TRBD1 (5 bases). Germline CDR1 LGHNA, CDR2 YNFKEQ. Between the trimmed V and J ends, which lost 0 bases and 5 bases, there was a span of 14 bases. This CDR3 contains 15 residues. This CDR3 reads CASSQDARVRDEQYF. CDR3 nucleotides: TGTGCCAGCAGCCAAGATGCCAGGGTCCGCGACGAGCAGTACTTC.

The CDR3 loop reads CASSYGFWAVNTGELFF. CDR3 DNA: TGTGCCAGCAGTTACGGGTTCTGGGCAGTCAACACCGGGGAGCTGTTTTTT. The gene calls are TRBV6-2 or TRBV6-3 and TRBJ2-2, with D unresolved. The CDR3 is 17 amino acids. V was trimmed by 2 bases and J by 2 bases, leaving 15 bases between them. CDR1 and CDR2 from the germline V gene are MNHEY and SVGEGT.

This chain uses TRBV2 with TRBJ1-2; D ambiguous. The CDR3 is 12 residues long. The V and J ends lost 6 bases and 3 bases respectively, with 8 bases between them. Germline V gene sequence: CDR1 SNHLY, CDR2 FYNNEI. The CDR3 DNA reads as TGTGCCAGCAGCCCCGTAGACTATGGCTACACCTTC. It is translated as CASSPVDYGYTF.

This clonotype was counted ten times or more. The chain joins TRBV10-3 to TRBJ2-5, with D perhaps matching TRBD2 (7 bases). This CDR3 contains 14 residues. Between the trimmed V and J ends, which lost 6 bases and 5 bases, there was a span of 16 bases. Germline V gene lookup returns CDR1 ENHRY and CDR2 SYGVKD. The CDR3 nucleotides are TGTGCCATCAGGATAGGGGGGGCCCTGGAGACCCAGTACTTC. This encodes CAIRIGGALETQYF.

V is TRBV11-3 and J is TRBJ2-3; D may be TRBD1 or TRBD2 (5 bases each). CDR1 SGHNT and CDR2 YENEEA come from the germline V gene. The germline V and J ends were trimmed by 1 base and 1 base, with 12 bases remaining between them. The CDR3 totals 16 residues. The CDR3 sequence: CASSLGFRGRTDTQYF. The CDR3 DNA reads TGTGCCAGCAGCTTAGGGTTCCGGGGCCGCACAGATACGCAGTATTTT.

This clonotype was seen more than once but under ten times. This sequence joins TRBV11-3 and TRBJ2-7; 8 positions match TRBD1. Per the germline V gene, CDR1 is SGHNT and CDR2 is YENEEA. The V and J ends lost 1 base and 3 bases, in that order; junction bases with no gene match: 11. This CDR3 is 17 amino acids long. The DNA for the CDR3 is TGTGCCAGCAGCTTAGGCACATGGCGGGACAGGAGCTACGAGCAGTACTTC. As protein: CASSLGTWRDRSYEQYF.

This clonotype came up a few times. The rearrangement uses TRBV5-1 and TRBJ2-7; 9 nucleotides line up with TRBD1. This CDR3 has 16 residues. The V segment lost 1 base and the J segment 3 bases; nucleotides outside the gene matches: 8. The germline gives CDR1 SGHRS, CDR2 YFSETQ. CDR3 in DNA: TGCGCCAGCAGCTTGAATTGGGGGACAGGGAACTACGAGCAGTACTTC. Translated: CASSLNWGTGNYEQYF.

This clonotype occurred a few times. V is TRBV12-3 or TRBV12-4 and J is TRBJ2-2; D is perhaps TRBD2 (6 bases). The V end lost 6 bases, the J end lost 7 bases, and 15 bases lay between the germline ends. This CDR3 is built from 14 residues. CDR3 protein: CASSPGGEGGELFF. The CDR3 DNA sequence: TGTGCCAGCAGCCCCGGGGGAGAGGGCGGGGAGCTGTTTTTT.

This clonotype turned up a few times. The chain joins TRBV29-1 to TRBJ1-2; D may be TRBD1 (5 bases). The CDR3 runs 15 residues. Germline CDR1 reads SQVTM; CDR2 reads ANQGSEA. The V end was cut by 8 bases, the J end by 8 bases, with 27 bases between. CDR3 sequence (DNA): TGCAGCCTATCCTGGACATGCAAGCTAAAATGCGGCTACACCTTC. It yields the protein CSLSWTCKLKCGYTF.

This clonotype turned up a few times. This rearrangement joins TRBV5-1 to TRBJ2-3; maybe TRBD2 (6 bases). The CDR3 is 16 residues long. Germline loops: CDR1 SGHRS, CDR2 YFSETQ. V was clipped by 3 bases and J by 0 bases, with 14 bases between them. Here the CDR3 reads CASSSTVGTSTDTQYF. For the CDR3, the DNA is TGCGCCAGCAGCTCTACGGTGGGGACTAGCACAGATACGCAGTATTTT.

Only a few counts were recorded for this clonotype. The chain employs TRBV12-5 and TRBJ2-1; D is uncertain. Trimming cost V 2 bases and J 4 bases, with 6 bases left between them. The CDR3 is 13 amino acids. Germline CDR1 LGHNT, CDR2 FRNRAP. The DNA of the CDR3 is TGTGCTAGTGGTTTGTACACATACAATGAGCAGTTCTTC. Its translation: CASGLYTYNEQFF.

This CDR3 reads CACTDRGQPQHF. The CDR3 bases are TGTGCCTGCACGGACAGGGGACAGCCCCAGCATTTT. This chain connects TRBV30 to TRBJ1-5, with TRBD1 matching over 9 bases. J lost 7 bases, V lost 6 bases, and 4 bases had no gene match. The V gene's germline CDR1 is GTSNPN and CDR2 SVGIG (reference sequence). The CDR3 extends over 12 amino acids.

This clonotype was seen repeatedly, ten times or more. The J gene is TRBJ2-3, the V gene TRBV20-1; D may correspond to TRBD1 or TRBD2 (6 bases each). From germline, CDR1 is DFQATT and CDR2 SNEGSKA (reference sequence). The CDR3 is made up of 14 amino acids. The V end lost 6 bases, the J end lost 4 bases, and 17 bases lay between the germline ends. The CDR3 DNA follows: TGCAGTGCGCCAGGGGCGGGAATGGCAGATACGCAGTATTTT. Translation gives CSAPGAGMADTQYF.

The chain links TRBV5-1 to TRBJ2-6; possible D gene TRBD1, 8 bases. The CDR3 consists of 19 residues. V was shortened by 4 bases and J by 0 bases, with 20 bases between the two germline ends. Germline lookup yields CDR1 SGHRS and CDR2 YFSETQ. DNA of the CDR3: TGCGCCAGCAGCACGCTAACAGGGGGAGGGGGCTCTGGGGCCAACGTCCTGACTTTC. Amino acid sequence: CASSTLTGGGGSGANVLTF.

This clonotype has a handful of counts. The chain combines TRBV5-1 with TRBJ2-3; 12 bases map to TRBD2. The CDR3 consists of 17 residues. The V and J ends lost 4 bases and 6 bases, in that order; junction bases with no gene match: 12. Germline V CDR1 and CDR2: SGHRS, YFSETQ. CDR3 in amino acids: CASSPKSSGRAGDTQYF. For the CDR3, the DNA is TGCGCCAGCAGCCCGAAGTCTAGCGGGAGGGCCGGGGATACGCAGTATTTT.

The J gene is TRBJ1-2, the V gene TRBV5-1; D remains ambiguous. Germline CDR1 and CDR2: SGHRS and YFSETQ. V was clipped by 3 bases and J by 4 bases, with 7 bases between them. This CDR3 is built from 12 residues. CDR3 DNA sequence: TGCGCCAGCAGCTCTGATCCCTATGGCTACACCTTC. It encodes CASSSDPYGYTF.

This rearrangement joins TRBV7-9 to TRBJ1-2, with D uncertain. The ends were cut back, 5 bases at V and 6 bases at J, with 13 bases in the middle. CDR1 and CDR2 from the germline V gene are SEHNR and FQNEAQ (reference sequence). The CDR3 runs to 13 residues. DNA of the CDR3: TGTGCCAGCAGCCCGACCTCGGGAGATGGCTACACCTTC. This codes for CASSPTSGDGYTF. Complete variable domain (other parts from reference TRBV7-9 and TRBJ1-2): DTGVSQNPRHKITKRGQNVTFRCDPISEHNRLYWYRQTLGQGPEFLTYFQNEAQLEKSRLLSDRFSAERPKGSFSTLEIQRTEQGDSAMYLCASSPTSGDGYTFGSGTRLTVV.

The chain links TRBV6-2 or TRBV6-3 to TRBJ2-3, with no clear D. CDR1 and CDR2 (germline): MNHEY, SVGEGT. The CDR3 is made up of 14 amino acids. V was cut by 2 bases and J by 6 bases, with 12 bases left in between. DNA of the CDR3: TGTGCCAGCAGTTACGCCTCAGTCTGGGATACGCAGTATTTT. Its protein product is CASSYASVWDTQYF.

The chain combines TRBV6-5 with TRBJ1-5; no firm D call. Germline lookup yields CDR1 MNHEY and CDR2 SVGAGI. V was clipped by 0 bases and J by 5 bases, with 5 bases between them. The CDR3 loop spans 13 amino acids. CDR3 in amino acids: CASSYSWHQPQHF. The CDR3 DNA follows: TGTGCCAGCAGTTACTCATGGCATCAGCCCCAGCATTTT.

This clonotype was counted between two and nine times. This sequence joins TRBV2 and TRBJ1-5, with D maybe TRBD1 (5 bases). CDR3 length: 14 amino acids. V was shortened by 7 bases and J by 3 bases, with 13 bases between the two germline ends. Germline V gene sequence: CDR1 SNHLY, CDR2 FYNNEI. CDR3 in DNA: TGTGCCAGCACAAGACAGCGTTTCAATCAGCCCCAGCATTTT. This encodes CASTRQRFNQPQHF.

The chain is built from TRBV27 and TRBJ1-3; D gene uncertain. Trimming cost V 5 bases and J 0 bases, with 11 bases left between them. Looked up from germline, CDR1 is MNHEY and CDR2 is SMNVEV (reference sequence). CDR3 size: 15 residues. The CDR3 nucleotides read TGTGCCAGCAGTCCACAGCTGAGCTCTGGAAACACCATATATTTT. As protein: CASSPQLSSGNTIYF.